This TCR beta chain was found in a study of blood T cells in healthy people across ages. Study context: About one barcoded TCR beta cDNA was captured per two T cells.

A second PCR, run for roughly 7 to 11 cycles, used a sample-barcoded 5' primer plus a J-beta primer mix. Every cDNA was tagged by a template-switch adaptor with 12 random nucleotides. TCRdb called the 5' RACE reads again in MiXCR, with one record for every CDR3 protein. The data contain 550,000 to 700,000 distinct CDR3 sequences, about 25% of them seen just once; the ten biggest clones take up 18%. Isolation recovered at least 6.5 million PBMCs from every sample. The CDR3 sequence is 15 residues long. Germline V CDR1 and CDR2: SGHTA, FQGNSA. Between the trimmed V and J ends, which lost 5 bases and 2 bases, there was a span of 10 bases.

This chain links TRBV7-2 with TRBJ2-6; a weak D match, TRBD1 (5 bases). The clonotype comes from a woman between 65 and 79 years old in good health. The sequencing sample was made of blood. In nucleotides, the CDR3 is TGTGCCAGCAGCGTAAGACAGACTGGGGCCAACGTCCTGACTTTC. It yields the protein CASSVRQTGANVLTF.